Below, 23 T cell receptor beta chains from the same sample are listed, as sequenced in a study of PD-L1 blockade in urothelial cancer. Time point: peripheral blood 6 weeks after treatment start. Repertoires were generated with immunoSEQ multiplex PCR, while TCRdb's copy carries only in-frame clones and drops some. The profile covers some 120,000 clones, with about 83% appearing a single time and roughly 2.6% taken by the ten largest. Here the sequenced sample was PBMCs, taken around atezolizumab (anti-PD-L1) treatment. Receptor source: a man over 45 with urothelial cancer.

The count of this clone is one. The rearrangement uses TRBV6-6 and TRBJ2-1; 14 bases line up with TRBD2. The CDR3 is made up of 16 amino acids. Germline V CDR1 and CDR2: MNHNY, SVGAGI (reference sequence). With V trimmed by 6 bases and J by 8 bases, 9 bases remained unmatched. The CDR3, as DNA: TGTGCCAGCAGATTCCCGGGACTAGCGGGAGTGGATGAGCAGTTCTTC. Translation: CASRFPGLAGVDEQFF.

This rearrangement joins TRBV5-1 to TRBJ2-1; D remains unclear. The CDR3 loop spans 15 amino acids. Per germline, CDR1 SGHRS and CDR2 YFSETQ. Trimming cost V 0 bases and J 3 bases, with 10 bases left between them. CDR3 residues: CASSLEYPSYNEQFF. The DNA of the CDR3 is TGCGCCAGCAGCTTGGAATATCCTAGCTACAATGAGCAGTTCTTC.

The V and J genes are TRBV6-1 and TRBJ2-7; 8 positions match TRBD2. Germline V lookup: CDR1 MNHNS, CDR2 SASEGT. CDR3 length: 14 residues. V shed 7 bases and J 2 bases; nucleotides not matched to a gene: 7. CDR3 bases: TGTGCCAGCACTCTTAGCGGGACTGCCTACGAGCAGTACTTC. Encoded protein: CASTLSGTAYEQYF.

This clone was counted a single time. The chain carries TRBV5-5 and TRBJ2-7; no firm D call. Between the trimmed V and J ends, which lost 4 bases and 3 bases, there was a span of 11 bases. The CDR3 has 13 amino acids. Germline loops: CDR1 SGHKS, CDR2 YYEKEE (reference sequence). In nucleotides, the CDR3 is TGTGCCAGCAGCAGACACGCCGACTACGAGCAGTACTTC. Its translation: CASSRHADYEQYF.

The chain recombines TRBV11-3 with TRBJ2-1; D unclear. Trimming took 5 bases from V and 6 from J, leaving 14 bases between them. This CDR3 spans 14 amino acids. Germline V lookup: CDR1 SGHNT, CDR2 YENEEA. CDR3 sequence (DNA): TGTGCCAGCAGCCCGGAGTCTTTCACCAATGAGCAGTTCTTC. Translating it yields CASSPESFTNEQFF.

The chain employs TRBV21-1 and TRBJ2-1; the DNA was not used to check the table's D call, TRBD2. TRBV21-1 is a pseudogene locus. CDR3 size: 15 residues. CDR3 bases: TGTGCCAGCAACCCGGGGACTAGCGGGATGGTTGAGCAGTTCTTC. Its protein is CASNPGTSGMVEQFF.

CDR3 DNA sequence: TGTGCCAGCAGGGACAACGGGGTGGATGGCTACACCTTC. It encodes CASRDNGVDGYTF. J is TRBJ1-2 and V is TRBV6-4; a possible D gene is TRBD1 (5 bases). In germline, CDR1 is MRHNA, CDR2 SNTAGT. The CDR3 length is 13 residues. V lost 6 bases and J 6 bases, leaving 14 bases between the germline ends.

The chain combines TRBV6-6 with TRBJ2-2; the match to TRBD2 covers 12 bases. The CDR3 runs 12 residues. Germline V gene sequence: CDR1 MNHNY, CDR2 SVGAGI (reference sequence). After removal of 11 bases from V and 7 bases from J, the junction contained 2 bases not matched to a gene. Here the CDR3 DNA reads TGTGCCGGGACTAGCGGGTACGGGGAGCTGTTTTTT. Translation: CAGTSGYGELFF.

The chain uses TRBV5-1 and TRBJ1-1; the match to TRBD1 covers 11 bases. The CDR3 has 17 amino acids. Germline V lookup: CDR1 SGHRS, CDR2 YFSETQ. The ends lost 4 bases at V and 2 bases at J; junction bases unmatched: 10. CDR3 region: CASSPGQGARVNTEAFF. CDR3 coding DNA: TGCGCCAGCAGCCCCGGACAGGGGGCCCGCGTCAACACTGAAGCTTTCTTT.

The CDR3 loop is CASSQSWHAFF. The CDR3 nucleotides read TGCGCCAGCAGTCAATCGTGGCATGCTTTCTTT. The V gene is TRBV23-1, the J gene TRBJ1-1; D not resolved. TRBV23-1 carries the ORF label, with uncertain function. Deletions cut 0 bases from V and 11 bases from J, with 7 bases between. This CDR3 is built from 11 residues.

This chain joins TRBV18 and TRBJ1-5; possibly TRBD1 for D (6 bases). Germline loops: CDR1 KGHSH, CDR2 LQKENI. The CDR3 runs 17 residues. Trimming cost V 0 bases and J 4 bases, with 16 bases left between them. CDR3 sequence (DNA): TGTGCCAGCTCACCACCGGGTTCAGGGGCAAGGAATCAGCCCCAGCATTTT. As protein: CASSPPGSGARNQPQHF. The full variable domain, completed using reference TRBV18 and TRBJ1-5, is NAGVMQNPRHLVRRRGQEARLRCSPMKGHSHVYWYRQLPEEGLKFMVYLQKENIIDESGMPKERFSAEFPKEGPSILRIQQVVRGDSAAYFCASSPPGSGARNQPQHFGDGTRLSIL.

V gene TRBV5-1 combines with J gene TRBJ2-5; D perhaps matches TRBD2 (6 bases). CDR1 and CDR2 from the germline V gene are SGHRS and YFSETQ. The CDR3 contains 13 residues. The germline V and J ends were trimmed by 2 bases and 5 bases, with 10 bases remaining between them. The CDR3 loop is CASSFGTPETQYF. The CDR3 DNA is TGCGCCAGCAGCTTCGGGACTCCGGAGACCCAGTACTTC.

The chain joins TRBV18 to TRBJ2-4; the D gene is possibly TRBD2 (5 bases). This CDR3 spans 14 amino acids. Germline CDR1 KGHSH, CDR2 LQKENI. V shed 3 bases and J shed 8 bases, with 14 bases lying between them. CDR3 sequence: CASSPSRGLDIQYF. The CDR3 region has the DNA TGTGCCAGCTCACCGTCCCGGGGTCTGGACATTCAGTACTTC.

The rearrangement uses TRBV7-6 and TRBJ2-1, with D tentatively TRBD2 (6 bases). V was pared by 3 bases and J by 7 bases, with 19 bases between. The length of the CDR3 is 16 residues. Per the germline V gene, CDR1 is SGHVS and CDR2 is FNYEAQ. CDR3 coding DNA: TGTGCCAGCAGCTTCGCGTCGGGAGCAACGTGGAATGAGCAGTTCTTC. Translating gives CASSFASGATWNEQFF.

The rearrangement links TRBV19 to TRBJ1-1; D is unclear. Trimming took off 5 bases at V and 3 bases at J, with 10 bases between the two ends. The germline V gene encodes CDR1 LNHDA and CDR2 SQIVND (reference sequence). The CDR3 extends over 13 amino acids. The CDR3 protein is CASSSRLDTEAFF. The CDR3 DNA sequence: TGTGCCAGTAGTTCGAGACTGGACACTGAAGCTTTCTTT.

This clone was counted between two and nine times. The chain couples TRBV28 to TRBJ1-3; 7 bases line up with TRBD1. CDR1 is MDHEN, CDR2 SYDVKM, per germline. The CDR3 loop spans 15 amino acids. The V segment lost 6 bases and the J segment 0 bases; nucleotides outside the gene matches: 5. CDR3 loop: CASRPGQSSGNTIYF. The CDR3 DNA is TGTGCCAGCAGGCCGGGACAGAGCTCTGGAAACACCATATATTTT.

The gene calls are TRBV30 and TRBJ1-5; 10 bases fit TRBD1. The CDR3 length is 14 residues. V gave up 4 bases and J gave up 4 bases; unmatched junction bases: 4. Germline CDR1 and CDR2: GTSNPN and SVGIG (reference sequence). For the CDR3, the DNA is TGTGCCTGGACGAGGACAGGGGGTAATCAGCCCCAGCATTTT. As protein: CAWTRTGGNQPQHF.

J is TRBJ2-2 and V is TRBV28; the D gene is possibly TRBD1 (6 bases). CDR1 is MDHEN and CDR2 is SYDVKM in the germline V gene. Trimming removed 6 bases at V and 0 bases at J, with 11 bases between. This CDR3 has 15 amino acids. CDR3 DNA sequence: TGTGCCAGCAGGAGTTCAGGGGCGAACACCGGGGAGCTGTTTTTT. Protein product: CASRSSGANTGELFF.

In this sample, this clone turned up a few times. This sequence joins TRBV7-2 and TRBJ2-7; TRBD2 aligns across 8 bases. The CDR3 runs 15 residues. The germline CDR1 and CDR2 sequences are SGHTA and FQGNSA. The trim removed 2 bases at V and 1 base at J, leaving 4 bases unmatched. The CDR3 coding sequence is TGTGCCAGCAGCTTAAGCGGGAGCAAGTCCTACGAGCAGTACTTC. This sequence encodes CASSLSGSKSYEQYF.

The chain carries TRBV9 and TRBJ2-1; 12 bases fit TRBD2. There are 17 residues in the CDR3. CDR1 is SGDLS and CDR2 is YYNGEE in the germline V gene. The J segment lost 4 bases and the V segment lost 5 bases, leaving 10 bases of the junction unmatched. The CDR3 loop reads CASSRGLAGLLYNEQFF. In nucleotides, the CDR3 is TGTGCCAGCAGTCGTGGACTAGCGGGATTACTTTACAATGAGCAGTTCTTC.

This clone was seen only a few times. Mismatch with germline at one junction end may stem from a read error. V and J are TRBV7-7 and TRBJ2-2; perhaps TRBD1 as D (5 bases). The CDR3 contains 16 residues. CDR1 and CDR2 (germline): SSHAT, FNYEAQ (reference sequence). DNA of the CDR3: TGTGCTAGCAGCCCAGGGCGGACGATAAACACCGGGGAGCTGTTTTTT. This codes for CASSPGRTINTGELFF.

The gene calls are TRBV30 and TRBJ1-1, with D uncertain. Trimming cost V 1 base and J 11 bases, with 11 bases left between them. The CDR3 has 11 residues. The germline CDR1 and CDR2 sequences are GTSNPN and SVGIG (reference sequence). CDR3 bases: TGTGCCTGGAGTGGGCTGCTCGGGGCTTTCTTT. Its translation: CAWSGLLGAFF.

Of note for this clone: The sample contains more than one DNA sequence encoding this CDR3. V is TRBV11-1 and J is TRBJ2-7, with TRBD1 matching over 8 bases. CDR1 SGHAT and CDR2 FQDESV come from the germline V gene (reference sequence). There are 14 residues in the CDR3. V shed 5 bases, J shed 3 bases, and the junction held 6 bases outside the gene matches. CDR3 loop: CASSPRTGNYEQYF. The DNA of the CDR3 is TGTGCCAGCAGCCCGAGGACAGGGAACTACGAGCAGTACTTC.